The rows below give T cell receptor beta chains drawn from one sample of a study of CD8+ T cells in alopecia areata. Some clones are missing from TCRdb's copy, which holds only in-frame ones; the method was immunoSEQ multiplex PCR. The sample shows some 200,000 clones, around two fifths of them seen only once. The starting material was CD4+ T cells sorted from blood, obtained around week 37, from a patient treated with tofacitinib. The receptors were gathered from a human donor with alopecia areata. CDR3s include the opening cysteine and the closing phenylalanine or tryptophan. D genes are given only for firm matches. Size is omitted from some rows. Given values are once, few, many or a class for expanded clones.

CASSSSGSSYEQYF | TGCGCCAGCAGCTCGAGCGGGAGCTCCTACGAGCAGTACTTC | TRBD2 | TRBV5-1 | NA | 14 | TRBJ2-7
CASSLDGTEQYF | TGTGCCAGCAGCTTAGATGGAACGGAGCAGTACTTC | NA | TRBV11-2 | NA | 12 | TRBJ2-7
CASSQLLDRPVRGQYF | TGCGCCAGCAGTCAGCTTCTGGACAGGCCTGTCCGGGGGCAGTACTTC | TRBD1 | TRBV23-1 | few | 16 | TRBJ2-7
CASSVNVNTEAFF | TGTGCCAGCAGCGTAAACGTGAACACTGAAGCTTTCTTT | NA | TRBV9 | few | 13 | TRBJ1-1
CASSPIVGYNEQFF | TGTGCCAGCTCACCAATCGTCGGGTATAATGAGCAGTTCTTC | NA | TRBV18 | few | 14 | TRBJ2-1
CASRRDEQYF | TGTGCCAGCAGGAGGGACGAGCAGTACTTC | NA | TRBV2 | few | 10 | TRBJ2-7
CASSLPGLAGVAKNIQYF | TGTGCCAGCAGCTTACCGGGACTAGCGGGAGTCGCCAAAAACATTCAGTACTTC | TRBD2 | TRBV5-4 | NA | 18 | TRBJ2-4
CASSTYRAPGSGELFF | TGTGCCAGCAGCACCTACCGGGCCCCGGGATCCGGGGAGCTGTTTTTT | NA | TRBV7-2 | NA | 16 | TRBJ2-2
CSVEVGAGGITGELFF | TGCAGCGTTGAAGTGGGGGCAGGAGGAATCACCGGGGAGCTGTTTTTT | NA | TRBV29-1 | NA | 16 | TRBJ2-2
CASSPRRDRGSYGYTF | TGTGCCAGCAGCCCACGACGAGACAGAGGTTCCTATGGCTACACCTTC | NA | TRBV7-9 | NA | 16 | TRBJ1-2
CATSREVGVSYNEQFF | TGTGCCACCAGCAGAGAGGTGGGAGTCTCCTACAATGAGCAGTTCTTC | NA | TRBV15 | NA | 16 | TRBJ2-1
CASSYKTGSSGNTIYF | TGTGCCAGCAGTTATAAGACAGGGAGCTCTGGAAACACCATATATTTT | TRBD1 | TRBV6-5 | few | 16 | TRBJ1-3
CASSLGGEPSYNEQFF | TGTGCCAGCAGCTTAGGCGGGGAGCCATCCTACAATGAGCAGTTCTTC | NA | TRBV7-2 | few | 16 | TRBJ2-1
CSVGGRMNTEAFF | TGCAGCGTTGGAGGCAGAATGAACACTGAAGCTTTCTTT | NA | TRBV29-1 | NA | 13 | TRBJ1-1
CASSRSPETNTGELFF | TGCGCCAGCAGCCGTAGCCCAGAAACGAACACCGGGGAGCTGTTTTTT | NA | TRBV4-3 | NA | 16 | TRBJ2-2
CASSQDRGGYGYTF | TGCGCCAGCAGCCAGGACAGGGGAGGCTATGGCTACACCTTC | TRBD1 | TRBV4-1 | once | 14 | TRBJ1-2